This TCR beta chain was identified in a study of CD4 T cells in relation to SARS-CoV-2 and coronaviruses (dated by TCRdb to about 2021). A note on the overall study: Shared crossreactive spike epitopes were mapped to their HLA restriction using patient-derived lymphoblastoid cell lines. At the level of individual TCR clonotypes, the study measured memory CD4+ T cell crossreactivity between SARS-CoV-2 spike protein and common cold coronavirus spike proteins. Expansion assays from other donors in the study were sequenced with a different, Illumina-based TCR-beta assay. Samples from a few pre-COVID donors and the naive versus memory experiments were sequenced with the Adaptive Biotechnologies TCR-sequencing kit; other data were Illumina-based. The study at large found these results: Compared with monoreactive clones, crossreactive clones had significantly weaker SARS-CoV-2-driven expansion, a result consistent with antigenic imprinting. No donor contributed both pre-pandemic and post-infection samples, which limited tracing the source of pre-existing responses. Naive versus memory sequencing indicated that memory recall responses, rather than primary responses primed during culture, are detected by the assay. Crossreactivity analysis centred on spike protein, so crossreactivity against other viral proteins was not assessed. The study was limited by small numbers of patients and tested TCRs. Around two thirds of donors had memory CD4+ clonotypes that crossrecognized SARS-CoV-2 and at least one common cold coronavirus spike.

About this clone itself: Its binding antigen is unknown. No clone much larger than this one lies a single base away; base qualities are absent.

CD4+ T cells from unexposed donors were collected before the COVID-19 pandemic (2011-2018). Naive and memory CD4+ T cells were separated from cryopreserved PBMCs through CD4 enrichment, which was followed by EasySep naive CD4+ T cell enrichment. Leukapheresis product for the unexposed donors was bought commercially. Ficoll-Paque PLUS gradient centrifugation was used to isolate PBMCs from leukapheresis product or whole blood. PBMCs were either cryopreserved at -140 degrees C or used fresh in the expansion assay. The QIAamp Micro DNA Kit was used to extract genomic DNA from the CD4+ T cells. CDR1 is given as GTSNPN and CDR2 as SVGIG, both from the germline V gene (reference sequence). Inclusive of the bounding cysteine and phenylalanine, the CDR3 is 11 residues long. Only the CDR3 DNA is retained, 33 bases long and in frame from the first base. V sheds 4 bases and J sheds 4 bases, leaving 5 bases between their ends.

Uncultured naive and memory CD4+ T cell DNA received deep-resolution immunoSEQ TCR-beta sequencing. Per the authors' processing: During preprocessing, nonproductive sequences were removed, along with CDR3s that did not begin with C, did not end with F or W, or were shorter than 7 amino acids. Cultured and uncultured naive and memory CD4+ repertoires were searched for previously identified spike- and CEF-reactive CDR3s. After three terminal residues were trimmed from each end, CDR3 homology was quantified as pairwise Levenshtein distance using the stringdist R package. TCRdb took over this immuneACCESS table, retaining in-frame rearrangements with V and J assigned. Such tables are incomplete; in checked studies, under half of the missing clones stem from an unresolved V gene, and the remainder is unexplained. D and trimming were read from the DNA, whereas the V and J calls and clone size are those reported in that table. Counted in this sample were about 59,000 clones; around 86% of them appeared once. Of the sample, around 1.5% falls within the top ten clones.

This receptor was taken from a human donor in good health. Sequenced: memory CD4+ T cells from PBMCs. The cell subset or site tag for this specimen amounts to: memory (non-naive) CD4+ T cells. The receptor chain draws on TRBV30 and TRBJ1-3; the D segment cannot be called with confidence. Read as DNA, the sequence is TGTGCCTGGATGACAGGAAACACCATATATTTT. Translation gives CAWMTGNTIYF.